A selection of T cell receptor beta chains follows, all from one sample in a study of post-analysis software for immune sequencing data. MiXCR, run by TCRdb on the PCR reads, gives a single entry per CDR3 protein. The repertoire has about 820,000 distinct CDR3 sequences, about 57% of them found once; the top ten carry 4% to 5.5%. The sample taken for sequencing was blood. All receptors come from a girl between 10 and 17 years old with multiple sclerosis. Both conserved end residues are part of each CDR3. Each record gives: D gene, V gene, clone size, J gene, CDR3 protein, CDR3 DNA. The D gene is left open where the match is weak. Size values are once, few and many counts, or a class for expanded clones, and some rows have none.

TRBD1	TRBV18	few	TRBJ2-7	CASSRARGYEQYF	TGTGCCAGCTCACGGGCCAGGGGGTACGAGCAGTACTTC
TRBD1	TRBV6-1	few	TRBJ2-7	CASSEEWDSSYEQYF	TGTGCCAGCAGTGAAGAGTGGGACAGCTCCTACGAGCAGTACTTC
.	TRBV5-5	.	TRBJ2-7	CASSLLGAHEQYF	TGTGCCAGCAGCTTGTTGGGGGCCCACGAGCAGTACTTC
.	TRBV18	.	TRBJ2-6	CASSRKDSGANVLTF	TGTGCCAGCTCGCGAAAAGACTCTGGGGCCAACGTCCTGACTTTC
.	TRBV5-6	.	TRBJ2-3	CASDTLGGTDTQYF	TGTGCCAGCGACACTCTGGGAGGCACAGATACGCAGTATTTT
.	TRBV7-7	.	TRBJ2-3	CASSLAPGGLTDTQYF	TGTGCCAGCAGCTTAGCCCCGGGGGGCCTCACAGATACGCAGTATTTT
.	TRBV25-1	.	TRBJ2-5	CASTNQGSGQETQYF	TGTGCCAGCACCAACCAGGGTAGTGGTCAAGAGACCCAGTACTTC
.	TRBV12-3/TRBV12-4	.	TRBJ2-3	CASSLGVGDTQYF	TGTGCCAGCAGTTTAGGAGTAGGGGATACGCAGTATTTT
.	TRBV4-1	few	TRBJ1-6	CASSPGWPDGSPLHF	TGCGCCAGCAGCCCTGGCTGGCCAGATGGGTCACCCCTCCACTTT
.	TRBV20-1	.	TRBJ1-5	CSATDSYSNQPQHF	TGCAGTGCTACTGACAGTTATAGCAATCAGCCCCAGCATTTT
TRBD2	TRBV12-3/TRBV12-4	.	TRBJ2-7	CASSPSGGYPYEQYF	TGTGCCAGCAGTCCTAGCGGGGGTTACCCCTACGAGCAGTACTTC
.	TRBV14	.	TRBJ2-7	CASSHRGPDEQYF	TGTGCCAGCAGCCACAGGGGCCCAGACGAGCAGTACTTC
TRBD1	TRBV28	.	TRBJ2-5	CTSSSPWDRDPLRLETQYF	TGTACCAGCAGTTCCCCGTGGGACAGGGACCCTTTACGGCTGGAGACCCAGTACTTC
TRBD2	TRBV20-1	.	TRBJ2-7	CSARGLAATYEQYF	TGCAGTGCTAGAGGCCTAGCGGCAACCTACGAGCAGTACTTC
.	TRBV14	.	TRBJ1-1	CASSHRVNTEAFF	TGTGCCAGCAGCCATAGGGTTAACACTGAAGCTTTCTTT
.	TRBV20-1	.	TRBJ2-5	CSAGSSETQYF	TGCAGTGCAGGATCAAGTGAGACCCAGTACTTC
TRBD2	TRBV7-9	few	TRBJ2-3	CASSLQLAGADTQYF	TGTGCCAGCAGCCTGCAACTAGCGGGGGCAGATACGCAGTATTTT
.	TRBV6-6	few	TRBJ2-6	CASSIPGSGANVLTF	TGTGCCAGCAGTATCCCGGGCTCTGGGGCCAACGTCCTGACTTTC
TRBD1	TRBV7-8	.	TRBJ2-1	CASSLVRQGAGEQFF	TGTGCCAGCAGCTTAGTTCGGCAGGGGGCGGGAGAGCAGTTCTTC
.	TRBV3-1	.	TRBJ2-2	CASRRNTGELFF	TGTGCCAGCAGAAGGAACACCGGGGAGCTGTTTTTT
TRBD2	TRBV12-3/TRBV12-4	.	TRBJ2-1	CASSLARRASGRGSSYNEQFF	TGTGCCAGCAGTTTAGCGCGAAGGGCTAGCGGGAGAGGAAGTTCCTACAATGAGCAGTTCTTC
TRBD1	TRBV10-1	.	TRBJ2-1	CASSEGQGVYNEQFF	TGCGCCAGCAGTGAGGGTCAGGGGGTCTACAATGAGCAGTTCTTC
TRBD2	TRBV20-1	.	TRBJ2-1	CSALSGVSYNEQFF	TGCAGTGCTTTAAGCGGGGTGTCCTACAATGAGCAGTTCTTC
.	TRBV20-1	.	TRBJ1-4	CSADWATNEKLFF	TGCAGCGCGGACTGGGCAACTAATGAAAAACTGTTTTTT
.	TRBV6-5	.	TRBJ1-5	CASSYSSPGGQPQHF	TGTGCCAGCAGTTACTCGAGTCCGGGCGGTCAGCCCCAGCATTTT
.	TRBV20-1	.	TRBJ2-7	CSALRRGSSYEQYF	TGCAGTGCTCTCCGAAGGGGGAGCTCCTACGAGCAGTACTTC
.	TRBV6-6	.	TRBJ1-2	CASSYGPHQVGGYTF	TGTGCCAGCAGTTATGGACCGCACCAGGTGGGAGGCTACACCTTC
.	TRBV5-1	.	TRBJ2-1	CASSLMGNNEQFF	TGCGCCAGCAGCTTGATGGGGAACAATGAGCAGTTCTTC
TRBD2	TRBV27	few	TRBJ2-7	CASSPTRLAANYEQYF	TGTGCCAGCAGCCCCACTCGACTAGCGGCCAACTACGAGCAGTACTTC
TRBD2	TRBV5-1	few	TRBJ2-1	CASSFGGGKINEQFF	TGCGCCAGCAGCTTCGGCGGGGGGAAAATTAATGAGCAGTTCTTC
.	TRBV7-9	.	TRBJ1-1	CASSPTQAQGEAFF	TGTGCCAGCAGCCCCACGCAAGCGCAAGGTGAAGCTTTCTTT